This T cell receptor beta chain comes out of a study of cytomegalovirus exposure and HLA in healthy donors. Study-wide background: Later, an analysis reported that the 110 or so validation repertoires had used the same platform as the roughly 700 first-cohort repertoires.

Comments on this clone: Its cognate antigen is unknown.

The CDR3 extends over 11 amino acids. V lost 10 bases, J lost 8 bases, and 7 bases stayed unmatched. Germline CDR1 SNHLY, CDR2 FYNNEI. Study observations and caveats: The study put roughly 160 TCR beta chains on its list as cytomegalovirus-associated.

Some clones are missing from TCRdb's copy, which holds only in-frame ones; the method was immunoSEQ multiplex PCR. The data hold 60,000 or so clones, with just under 95% observed a single time. Sequencing used PBMCs. The source is a man in his late teens or twenties in good health and CMV-seronegative. V usage is TRBV2 and J usage is TRBJ1-1, with 7 bases that match TRBD1. The CDR3 region has the DNA TGTGCCACCCTGGGACAGCCCGAAGCTTTCTTT. Translation: CATLGQPEAFF.